This T cell receptor beta chain was documented in a study of T cells expressing NK-cell markers. CDR3 size: 12 residues. Germline V CDR1 and CDR2: SGHRS, YFSETQ. After re-calling the 5' RACE reads, TCRdb lists one entry per CDR3 protein, DNA absent. This sample's table has hundreds of thousands of distinct CDR3 sequences. The sequence came from a man aged 18 to 30 in good health. The V and J genes are TRBV5-1 and TRBJ2-2. Sequencing was done on a sample of blood T cells: a sorted CD56 or NKG2C T cell subset, CD4+ or CD8+ T cells, or bulk PBMC T cells (not recorded which). The CDR3 sequence: CAARTSPGELFF. Using reference TRBV5-1 and TRBJ2-2 for the parts outside the CDR3, the full variable domain is KAGVTQTPRYLIKTRGQQVTLSCSPISGHRSVSWYQQTPGQGLQFLFEYFSETQRNKGNFPGRFSGRQFSNSRSEMNVSTLELGDSALYLCAARTSPGELFFGEGSRLTVL.